The clone carrying this T cell receptor (beta chain) was seen once. The table came from immunoSEQ multiplex PCR; TCRdb's copy has only in-frame clones and leaves some out. The table records around 71,000 clones, around nine tenths of them present only once. The data were taken from a study of blood T cell repertoires in COVID-19. Study overall: Sources were T cells, B-cell-depleted T cells, or PBMCs; the material itself was cDNA or gDNA.

There are 12 residues in the CDR3. The germline V gene has CDR1 SQVTM and CDR2 ANQGSEA. Trimming pared 7 bases from V and 11 bases from J, leaving 20 bases between. This chain joins TRBV29-1 and TRBJ1-1; possibly TRBD1 for D (6 bases). Source material: peripheral blood. The sequence came from a woman aged 60 to 75 with acute or convalescent COVID-19. As DNA, the CDR3 is TGCAGCGCTGGACTACGGGCGGGGGGCGCTTTCTTT. It yields the protein CSAGLRAGGAFF. Supplemented by reference TRBV29-1 and TRBJ1-1, the full variable domain reads SAVISQKPSRDICQRGTSLTIQCQVDSQVTMMFWYRQQPGQSLTLIATANQGSEATYESGFVIDKFPISRPNLTFSTLTVSNMSPEDSSIYLCSAGLRAGGAFFGQGTRLTVV.